What follows describes a single T cell receptor beta chain. Its antigen is unknown. Looked up from germline, CDR1 is SQVTM and CDR2 is ANQGSEA. The CDR3 is 13 residues long. The data derive from a study of T cells expressing NK-cell markers. Study findings and constraints: Top CD8+ clonotypes included the dominant CD3+CD56+NKG2C+ clonotypes in six donors.

TCRdb reprocessed the 5' RACE reads, keeping one entry per CDR3 protein, no DNA. Here the sample table reports 200,000 to 300,000 distinct CDR3 sequences. The receptor was derived from a man aged 18 to 30 in good health. V and J are TRBV29-1 and TRBJ2-5; TCRdb's D gene call, TRBD2, goes unchecked for lack of DNA. Sequences were obtained from blood T cells: a sorted CD56 or NKG2C T cell subset, CD4+ or CD8+ T cells, or bulk PBMC T cells (not recorded which). This CDR3 reads CSVGLRMMETQYF. The full variable domain, rest sourced from reference TRBV29-1 and TRBJ2-5, is SAVISQKPSRDICQRGTSLTIQCQVDSQVTMMFWYRQQPGQSLTLIATANQGSEATYESGFVIDKFPISRPNLTFSTLTVSNMSPEDSSIYLCSVGLRMMETQYFGPGTRLLVL.